This record looks at one TCR beta chain sequence and its context. CDR3 size: 16 residues. With V trimmed by 4 bases and J by 5 bases, 10 bases remained unmatched. Germline V gene lookup returns CDR1 MNHEY and CDR2 SVGAGI. The data derive from a study of blood T cell repertoires in COVID-19. The protocol was immunoSEQ multiplex PCR, while the TCRdb copy is restricted to in-frame clones and leaves out a portion. The sample yields about 130,000 clones, 65% to 90% seen once. Those who participated ranged in age from roughly 18 to 90 years and resided in some 24 US areas. Recovery among Cohort 3 donors was established by two negative PCRs, clearance, or symptom resolution.

V is TRBV6-5 and J is TRBJ1-5; 8 nucleotides line up with TRBD1. The receptor's source is a woman between 45 and 65 years old who had recovered from COVID-19. The sequencing sample was made of PBMCs or T cells enriched from blood (not recorded which). The CDR3 DNA reads as TGTGCCAGCAGTTTCCTGACAGGGGCCACGCATCAGCCCCAGCATTTT. This encodes CASSFLTGATHQPQHF.